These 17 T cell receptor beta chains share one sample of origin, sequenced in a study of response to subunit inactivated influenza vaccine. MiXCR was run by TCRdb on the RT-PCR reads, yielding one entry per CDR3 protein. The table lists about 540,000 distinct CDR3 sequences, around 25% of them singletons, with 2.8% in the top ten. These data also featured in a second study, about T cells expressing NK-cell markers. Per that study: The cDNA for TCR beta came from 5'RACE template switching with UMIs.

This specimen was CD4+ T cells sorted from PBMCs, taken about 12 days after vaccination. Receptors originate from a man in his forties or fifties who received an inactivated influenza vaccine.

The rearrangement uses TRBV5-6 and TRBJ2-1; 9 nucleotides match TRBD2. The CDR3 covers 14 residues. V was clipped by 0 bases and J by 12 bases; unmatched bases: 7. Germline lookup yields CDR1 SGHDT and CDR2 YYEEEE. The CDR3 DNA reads TGTGCCAGCAGCTTGGCCGGGACTAGCAGTGTGCAGTTCTTC. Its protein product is CASSLAGTSSVQFF.

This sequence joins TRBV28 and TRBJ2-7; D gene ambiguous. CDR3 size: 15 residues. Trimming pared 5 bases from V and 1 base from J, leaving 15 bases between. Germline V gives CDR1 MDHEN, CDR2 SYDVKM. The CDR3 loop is CASSPLAILSYEQYF. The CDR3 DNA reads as TGTGCCAGCAGTCCATTAGCCATCCTATCCTACGAGCAGTACTTC.

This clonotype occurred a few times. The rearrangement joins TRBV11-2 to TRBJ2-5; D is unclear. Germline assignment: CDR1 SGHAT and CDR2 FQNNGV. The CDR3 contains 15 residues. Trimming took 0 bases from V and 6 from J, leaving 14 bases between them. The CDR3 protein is CASSLESGSAQTQYF. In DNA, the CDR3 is TGTGCCAGCAGCTTAGAGTCGGGCAGCGCACAGACCCAGTACTTC.

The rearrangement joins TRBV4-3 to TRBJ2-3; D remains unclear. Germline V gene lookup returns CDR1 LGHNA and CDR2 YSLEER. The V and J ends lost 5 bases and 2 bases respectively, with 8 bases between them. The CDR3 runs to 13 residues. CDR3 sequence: CASSDANTDTQYF. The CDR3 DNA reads TGCGCCAGCAGCGACGCTAACACAGATACGCAGTATTTT.

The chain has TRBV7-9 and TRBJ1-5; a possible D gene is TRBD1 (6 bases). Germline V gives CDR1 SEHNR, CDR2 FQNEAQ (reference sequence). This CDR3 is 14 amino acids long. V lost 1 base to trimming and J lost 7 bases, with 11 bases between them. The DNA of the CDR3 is TGTGCCAGCAGCTTAGAGGGGGGCAGCCAGCCCCAGCATTTT. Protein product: CASSLEGGSQPQHF. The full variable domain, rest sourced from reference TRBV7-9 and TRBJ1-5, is DTGVSQNPRHKITKRGQNVTFRCDPISEHNRLYWYRQTLGQGPEFLTYFQNEAQLEKSRLLSDRFSAERPKGSFSTLEIQRTEQGDSAMYLCASSLEGGSQPQHFGDGTRLSIL.

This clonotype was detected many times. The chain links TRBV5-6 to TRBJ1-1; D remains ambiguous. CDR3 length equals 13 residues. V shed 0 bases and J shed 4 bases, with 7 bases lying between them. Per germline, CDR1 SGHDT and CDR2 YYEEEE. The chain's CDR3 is CASSLVGSTEAFF. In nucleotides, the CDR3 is TGTGCCAGCAGCTTGGTAGGCAGCACTGAAGCTTTCTTT. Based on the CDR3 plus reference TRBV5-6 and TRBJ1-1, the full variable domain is DAGVTQSPTHLIKTRGQQVTLRCSPKSGHDTVSWYQQALGQGPQFIFQYYEEEERQRGNFPDRFSGHQFPNYSSELNVNALLLGDSALYLCASSLVGSTEAFFGQGTRLTVV.

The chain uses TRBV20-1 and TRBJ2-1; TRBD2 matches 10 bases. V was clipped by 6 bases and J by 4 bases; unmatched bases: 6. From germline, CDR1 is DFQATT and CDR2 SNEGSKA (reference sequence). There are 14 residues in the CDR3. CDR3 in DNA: TGCAGTGCCGGGATGACTAGCGGGTACAATGAGCAGTTCTTC. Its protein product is CSAGMTSGYNEQFF.

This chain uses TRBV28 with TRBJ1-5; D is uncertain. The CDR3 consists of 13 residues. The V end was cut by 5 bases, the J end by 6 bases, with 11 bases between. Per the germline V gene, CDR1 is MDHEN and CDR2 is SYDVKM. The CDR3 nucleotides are TGTGCCAGCAGTGGTATGGTTTTTCAGCCCCAGCATTTT. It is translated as CASSGMVFQPQHF.

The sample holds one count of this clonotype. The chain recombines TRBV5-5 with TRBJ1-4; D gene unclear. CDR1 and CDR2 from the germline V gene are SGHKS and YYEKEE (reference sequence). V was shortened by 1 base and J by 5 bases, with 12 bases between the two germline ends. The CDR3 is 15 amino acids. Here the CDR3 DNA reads TGTGCCAGCAGCTTGCATGCAGGACCGAATGAAAAACTGTTTTTT. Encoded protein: CASSLHAGPNEKLFF.

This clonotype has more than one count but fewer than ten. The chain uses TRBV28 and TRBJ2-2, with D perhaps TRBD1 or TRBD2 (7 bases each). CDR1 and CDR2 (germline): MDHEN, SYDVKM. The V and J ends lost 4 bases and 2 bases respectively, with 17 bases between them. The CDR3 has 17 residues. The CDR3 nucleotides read TGTGCCAGCAGTTCCCCCCGACAGGGACTAAACACCGGGGAGCTGTTTTTT. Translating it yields CASSSPRQGLNTGELFF.

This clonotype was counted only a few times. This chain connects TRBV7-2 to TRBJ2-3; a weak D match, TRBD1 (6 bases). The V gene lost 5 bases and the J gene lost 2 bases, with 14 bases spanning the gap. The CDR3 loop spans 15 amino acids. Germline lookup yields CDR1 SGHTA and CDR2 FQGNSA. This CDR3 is CASSPQTGYTDTQYF. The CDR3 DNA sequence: TGTGCCAGCAGCCCACAGACAGGATACACAGATACGCAGTATTTT.

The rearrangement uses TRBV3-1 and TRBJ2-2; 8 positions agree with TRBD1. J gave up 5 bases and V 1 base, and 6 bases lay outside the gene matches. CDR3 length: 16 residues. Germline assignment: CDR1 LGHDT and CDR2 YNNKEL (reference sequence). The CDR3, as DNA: TGTGCCAGCAGCCAAGCTTCCACAGGGGGGACCGGGGAGCTGTTTTTT. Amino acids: CASSQASTGGTGELFF.

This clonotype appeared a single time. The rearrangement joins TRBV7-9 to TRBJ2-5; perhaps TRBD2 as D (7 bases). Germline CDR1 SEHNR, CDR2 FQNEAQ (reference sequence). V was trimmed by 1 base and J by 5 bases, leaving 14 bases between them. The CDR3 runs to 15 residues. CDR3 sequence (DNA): TGTGCCAGCAGCTTAGTGGCGGGGGCCGGCGAGACCCAGTACTTC. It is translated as CASSLVAGAGETQYF.

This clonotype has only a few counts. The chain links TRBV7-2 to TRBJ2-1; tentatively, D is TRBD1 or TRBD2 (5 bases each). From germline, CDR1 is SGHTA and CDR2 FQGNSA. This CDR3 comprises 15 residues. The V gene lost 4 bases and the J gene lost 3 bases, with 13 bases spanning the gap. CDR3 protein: CASSSVGVSYNEQFF. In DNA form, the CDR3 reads TGTGCCAGCAGCTCCGTGGGGGTCAGCTACAATGAGCAGTTCTTC.

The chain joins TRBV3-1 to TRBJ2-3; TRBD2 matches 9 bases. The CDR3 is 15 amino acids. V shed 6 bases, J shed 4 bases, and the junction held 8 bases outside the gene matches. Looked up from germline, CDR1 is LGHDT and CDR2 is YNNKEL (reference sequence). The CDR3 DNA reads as TGTGCCAGCAGTAGCGGGGGAGTTTTTTCAGATACGCAGTATTTT. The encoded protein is CASSSGGVFSDTQYF.

The CDR3 sequence: CASSVGLAGGRTGELFF. The CDR3 DNA is TGTGCCAGCAGCGTAGGACTAGCGGGAGGACGCACCGGGGAGCTGTTTTTT. The gene calls are TRBV9 and TRBJ2-2; 13 nucleotides align to TRBD2. Germline trimming cut 0 bases from V and 4 bases from J; bases unmatched to any gene: 3. This CDR3 contains 17 residues. Per germline, CDR1 SGDLS and CDR2 YYNGEE.

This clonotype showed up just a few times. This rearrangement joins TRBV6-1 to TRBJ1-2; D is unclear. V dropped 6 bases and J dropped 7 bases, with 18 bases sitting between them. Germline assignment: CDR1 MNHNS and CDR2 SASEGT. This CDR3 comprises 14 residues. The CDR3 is CASRPNVGIGGYTF. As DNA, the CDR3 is TGTGCCAGCAGGCCTAACGTGGGGATAGGTGGCTACACCTTC.